These 18 T cell receptor beta chains came from one sample sequenced in a study of identical twins. TCRdb recomputed calls from the 5' RACE reads with MiXCR, one row per CDR3 protein. The repertoire holds around 250,000 distinct CDR3 sequences, approximately 11% seen once, with 4% in the top ten. This sample was also put to use in a study of yellow fever vaccine responses in identical twins.

The specimen was memory (CD45RO+) T cells sorted from blood. The receptors here all came from a woman aged 18-29 years in good health.

Ten or more counts support this clonotype. The chain has TRBV6-1 and TRBJ2-5; D might be TRBD1 (6 bases). V was clipped by 2 bases and J by 0 bases, with 7 bases between them. The CDR3 has 14 amino acids. Germline V gene sequence: CDR1 MNHNS, CDR2 SASEGT. CDR3 DNA: TGTGCCAGCAGTGAAACAGGGAACCAAGAGACCCAGTACTTC. Amino acids: CASSETGNQETQYF.

There are many counts of this clonotype. The rearrangement uses TRBV3-1 and TRBJ1-1, with TRBD1 as a possible D gene (6 bases). Germline V lookup: CDR1 LGHDT, CDR2 YNNKEL (reference sequence). The CDR3 covers 13 residues. V gave up 7 bases and J gave up 2 bases, with 11 bases separating them. The CDR3 DNA follows: TGTGCCAGCACACAGGGCCGAAACACTGAAGCTTTCTTT. Protein: CASTQGRNTEAFF.

In DNA form, the CDR3 reads TGTGCCAGCAGCTTTAGGGAATCACCCCTCCACTTT. Encoded protein: CASSFRESPLHF. The V gene is TRBV7-9, the J gene TRBJ1-6; D ambiguous. V was cut by 3 bases and J by 10 bases, with 7 bases left in between. Germline V gives CDR1 SEHNR, CDR2 FQNEAQ (reference sequence). The CDR3 has 12 residues.

This clonotype was seen repeatedly, ten times or more. The genes are TRBV5-1 and TRBJ1-1; 7 positions match TRBD1. Trimming removed 1 base from V and 5 bases from J; junction bases left unmatched: 5. CDR1 is SGHRS and CDR2 is YFSETQ in the germline V gene. CDR3 length equals 14 residues. The DNA of the CDR3 is TGCGCCAGCAGCTTGTCGACAGGGAGTACTGAAGCTTTCTTT. Encoded protein: CASSLSTGSTEAFF.

The V gene is TRBV7-2, the J gene TRBJ1-1; 7 nucleotides match TRBD1. CDR3 length: 15 amino acids. The J segment lost 1 base and the V segment lost 1 base, leaving 3 bases of the junction unmatched. Germline CDR1 SGHTA, CDR2 FQGNSA. The CDR3 is CASSLVQGGNTEAFF. The DNA of the CDR3 is TGTGCCAGCAGCTTAGTTCAGGGGGGGAACACTGAAGCTTTCTTT.

The V call is TRBV9, the J call TRBJ2-5, with 7 bases matching TRBD1. Germline values: CDR1 SGDLS, CDR2 YYNGEE. J was trimmed by 3 bases and V by 2 bases; bases with no gene match: 4. The CDR3 totals 14 residues. DNA for the CDR3: TGTGCCAGCAGCGTGGGGACAGCTAAAGAGACCCAGTACTTC. Translating it yields CASSVGTAKETQYF.

J is TRBJ2-7 and V is TRBV11-1, with TRBD2 as a possible D gene (7 bases). CDR1 and CDR2 (germline): SGHAT, FQDESV (reference sequence). This CDR3 spans 18 amino acids. Trimming shortened V by 1 base and J by 2 bases, and 21 bases separated the two germline ends. CDR3 DNA: TGTGCCAGCAGCTTAGTCGAGGGGGGGGCCGTGAGGGCCTACGAGCAGTACTTC. Translation gives CASSLVEGGAVRAYEQYF.

This clonotype showed up many times. The chain links TRBV12-3 or TRBV12-4 to TRBJ1-5; the D gene is possibly TRBD1 (6 bases). Trimming cost V 2 bases and J 4 bases, with 12 bases left between them. The CDR3 runs 15 residues. DNA for the CDR3: TGTGCCAGCAGTTTATCTGGACAGTTTAATCAGCCCCAGCATTTT. Its translation: CASSLSGQFNQPQHF.

For this clonotype: A read error may produce the germline difference seen at one junction end. This CDR3 is CASSLGGPNTDTQYF. The CDR3 bases are TGTGCTAGCAGCTTAGGGGGCCCAAACACAGATACGCAGTATTTT. The V call is TRBV7-7, the J call TRBJ2-3; 7 bases match TRBD1. Germline V gene sequence: CDR1 SSHAT, CDR2 FNYEAQ (reference sequence). This CDR3 spans 15 amino acids. Complete variable domain (other parts from reference TRBV7-7 and TRBJ2-3): GAGVSQSPRYKVTKRGQDVTLRCDPISSHATLYWYQQALGQGPEFLTYFNYEAQPDKSGLPSDRFSAERPEGSISTLTIQRTEQRDSAMYRCASSLGGPNTDTQYFGPGTRLTVL.

This chain connects TRBV6-1 to TRBJ2-7, with D perhaps assigned TRBD1 or TRBD2 (5 bases each). CDR3 length: 15 residues. Germline CDR1 reads MNHNS; CDR2 reads SASEGT. Trimming removed 5 bases at V and 0 bases at J, with 14 bases between. CDR3: CASSPSSGTSYEQYF. As DNA, the CDR3 is TGTGCCAGCAGTCCTTCCTCCGGGACCTCCTACGAGCAGTACTTC.

To note about this clonotype: One end of the junction fails to match germline, which may point to a read error. The V and J genes are TRBV7-7 and TRBJ2-5, with 12 bases identical to TRBD1. CDR1 is SSHAT and CDR2 is FNYEAQ in the germline V gene (reference sequence). The CDR3 extends over 17 amino acids. This CDR3 is CASSLDGTGGSQETQYF. The CDR3 DNA reads as TGTGCTAGCAGCTTAGATGGGACAGGGGGCTCCCAAGAGACCCAGTACTTC.

The chain carries TRBV29-1 and TRBJ2-3, with 7 bases fitting TRBD1. The trim removed 6 bases at V and 2 bases at J, leaving 11 bases unmatched. Germline lookup yields CDR1 SQVTM and CDR2 ANQGSEA. The length of the CDR3 is 15 residues. CDR3 nucleotide sequence: TGCAGCGTCGCGAGTTGGCAGGGGGACACAGATACGCAGTATTTT. Translating it yields CSVASWQGDTDTQYF.

This chain uses TRBV20-1 with TRBJ2-7; TRBD2 matches 8 bases. This CDR3 is built from 12 residues. With 4 bases clipped from V and 7 bases from J, the junction kept 6 bases outside the gene matches. Germline-derived CDR1 and CDR2 are DFQATT and SNEGSKA (reference sequence). The CDR3 reads CSANEREREQYF. In DNA, the CDR3 is TGCAGTGCTAATGAGCGGGAGAGGGAGCAGTACTTC.

At least ten counts were recorded for this clonotype. This chain uses TRBV3-1 with TRBJ2-5, with TRBD1 identical over 7 bases. V shed 4 bases, J shed 2 bases, and the junction held 7 bases outside the gene matches. The germline V gene has CDR1 LGHDT and CDR2 YNNKEL (reference sequence). The CDR3 totals 15 residues. Written as DNA, the CDR3 is TGTGCCAGCAGCCGGGGCCTGGGACAGCAAGAGACCCAGTACTTC. This gives the protein CASSRGLGQQETQYF.

This clonotype was picked up a small number of times. V usage is TRBV29-1 and J usage is TRBJ2-3; D is possibly TRBD1 (6 bases). The germline V gene encodes CDR1 SQVTM and CDR2 ANQGSEA. V was trimmed by 5 bases and J by 9 bases, leaving 9 bases between them. The CDR3 contains 10 residues. CDR3 sequence: CSVLQGTQYF. In DNA form, the CDR3 reads TGCAGCGTTCTCCAGGGGACGCAGTATTTT.

The CDR3: CATSRDPSIPGPSEQFF. CDR3 DNA sequence: TGTGCCACCAGCAGAGATCCTAGCATCCCAGGGCCCAGTGAGCAGTTCTTC. The chain has TRBV15 and TRBJ2-1; possibly TRBD1 or TRBD2 for D (5 bases each). V gave up 0 bases and J gave up 9 bases, with 21 bases separating them. CDR3 length: 17 residues. Germline lookup yields CDR1 LNHNV and CDR2 YYDKDF (reference sequence).

This clonotype has just a few counts. The chain recombines TRBV28 with TRBJ2-5; 12 bases are shared with TRBD1. From germline, CDR1 is MDHEN and CDR2 SYDVKM. Trimming removed 6 bases from V and 5 bases from J; junction bases left unmatched: 7. The CDR3 length is 15 residues. CDR3 DNA: TGTGCCAGCAGAACCGGGACAGGGGGCATGGAGACCCAGTACTTC. It translates to CASRTGTGGMETQYF.

DNA for the CDR3: TGTGCCAGCAGTTTAGGTAGCGCCGTGACCCAGTACTTC. Amino acid sequence: CASSLGSAVTQYF. The rearrangement links TRBV28 to TRBJ2-5; D is possibly TRBD2 (5 bases). The CDR3 contains 13 residues. V gave up 2 bases and J gave up 7 bases, with 11 bases separating them. CDR1 is MDHEN and CDR2 is SYDVKM in the germline V gene.